Given below is one TCR beta chain in context. Its antigen is not yet known. The record has no base qualities; no much larger clone is one base away. The CDR3 runs 13 amino acids, cysteine and phenylalanine included. The only DNA kept is the CDR3, 39 bases in frame from the first base. The germline V gene encodes CDR1 KGHDR and CDR2 SFDVKD. V is cut by 1 base and J by 8 bases, and the space between the germline ends is 8 bases. Data came from an Illumina HiSeq 1500. TCRdb reprocessing: public reads trimmed at Q25 with fastp, clones called with MiXCR, in-frame beta chains kept. Every CDR3 protein is listed once, alongside the most common genes and DNA of its rows. This sample comprises hundreds of thousands of distinct CDR3 sequences, approximately 30% of them detected only once. The ten largest make up around 11% of the sample. Per the publication, the treatment or condition label means: in vitro stimulation with specific CMV peptide epitopes to enrich CMV-specific T cells.

These data belong to a study of T cell repertoires in cytomegalovirus infection (dated by TCRdb to between 2019 and 2020). Study-wide context: The peptide stimulations were aimed at well-studied HLA-B-restricted epitopes as well as recently identified HLA-C-restricted CMV epitopes, whose presentation resists viral immunomodulation. Donor HLA type was relevant to the analysis, as public TCR beta signatures indicated carriage of CMV infection together with the matching HLA type. Overall study outcomes, separate from this receptor: The ex vivo response was dominated by HLA-C-restricted CMV-specific TCR beta clonotypes, which also provided the single most frequent clonotype in two of eight donors. Cumulative frequency of public TCR beta family members discriminated carriers of CMV infection plus the relevant HLA type in this cohort and an independent roughly 330-donor cohort.

The chain uses TRBV24-1 and TRBJ2-1, with no reliable assignment of the D segment. The TCR comes from a human donor in good health (CMV status not recorded). Some clones in this sample may be carry-over from other donors' samples. The starting material was cultured CD8+ T cells from PBMCs, obtained from culture after CMV antigen stimulation. The CDR3 reads as follows: CATSDFGGYEQFF. The DNA is TGTGCCACCAGTGATTTTGGCGGTTATGAGCAGTTCTTC.